These T cell receptor beta chains were read from a single sample in a study of cytomegalovirus exposure and HLA in healthy donors. Only in-frame clones appear in the TCRdb table, and some are missing; sequencing was by immunoSEQ multiplex PCR. The sample has about 76,000 clones; 94% are singletons. Sequencing input: PBMCs. These receptors came from a woman under 30 in good health and CMV-seropositive. Both conserved end residues are trimmed from each CDR3. Size is omitted from some rows. Given values are once, few, many or a class for expanded clones.

clone size | J gene | V gene | CDR3 protein
- | TRBJ2-1 | TRBV2 | ASEREGHRGGEI
- | TRBJ2-1 | TRBV5-5 | ASSLSYEQF
- | TRBJ2-1 | TRBV9 | ASSVGGKGSNEQF
once | TRBJ2-1 | TRBV18 | ASSPPTAGGRDNEQF
- | TRBJ2-6 | TRBV7-8 | ASSPRQAGANVLT
once | TRBJ1-1 | TRBV5-4 | ASSWAMVGVNTEAF
- | TRBJ2-7 | TRBV7-8 | ASSFTESPYEQY
- | TRBJ1-6 | TRBV7-2 | ASSSGQENNSPLH
- | TRBJ1-5 | TRBV30 | AWSSSRNQPQH
- | TRBJ2-3 | TRBV10-3 | AISDLLQGQADTQY
- | TRBJ1-2 | TRBV29-1 | SAGGKNYGYT
once | TRBJ2-7 | TRBV9 | ASSPGEGPSYEQY
- | TRBJ2-7 | TRBV18 | ASSPRASAINNEQY